One and the same sample provided the 23 T cell receptor beta chains below, sequenced in a study of cytomegalovirus exposure and HLA in healthy donors. The PCR was carried out with 60 Vbeta primers and 13 Jbeta primers. The table came from immunoSEQ multiplex PCR; TCRdb's copy has only in-frame clones and leaves some out. The sample holds about 120,000 clones, about four fifths seen once. Input material: PBMCs. These receptors were obtained from a female donor in good health and CMV-seropositive.

The CDR3 loop reads CASSLTGAPSSGNTIYF. For the CDR3, the DNA is TGTGCCAGCAGCTTAACTGGGGCCCCCAGCTCTGGAAACACCATATATTTT. The chain employs TRBV7-3 and TRBJ1-3; weak D call: TRBD1 (5 bases). The V and J ends lost 0 bases and 0 bases respectively, with 12 bases between them. This CDR3 region has 17 residues. In germline, CDR1 is SGHTA, CDR2 FQGTGA.

The gene calls are TRBV27 and TRBJ2-3; 8 bases fit TRBD1. CDR1 and CDR2 from the germline V gene are MNHEY and SMNVEV (reference sequence). J lost 6 bases, V lost 6 bases, and 5 bases had no gene match. The CDR3 is 13 amino acids. The CDR3 reads CASRPTGADTQYF. For the CDR3, the DNA is TGTGCCAGCAGACCGACAGGGGCGGATACGCAGTATTTT.

The chain employs TRBV6-1 and TRBJ1-2; unclear D gene. The germline CDR1 and CDR2 sequences are MNHNS and SASEGT. CDR3 length: 13 amino acids. V was clipped by 5 bases and J by 7 bases, with 14 bases between them. The CDR3 coding sequence is TGTGCCAGCAGTCCAACACGGGGATTTGGCTACACCTTC. Translated: CASSPTRGFGYTF.

The V call is TRBV6-5, the J call TRBJ1-1; TRBD1 matches at 8 bases. Trimming at V came to 7 bases and at J to 5 bases, leaving 9 bases not matched to a gene. CDR3 length: 14 amino acids. Germline V gene sequence: CDR1 MNHEY, CDR2 SVGAGI. The CDR3, as DNA: TGTGCCAGCACACAAGCAGGGGGCATGACTGAAGCTTTCTTT. Protein sequence: CASTQAGGMTEAFF.

The chain has TRBV2 and TRBJ2-5, with 7 bases that match TRBD1. Trimming took 4 bases from V and 6 from J; bases not matched to a gene: 2. Germline V lookup: CDR1 SNHLY, CDR2 FYNNEI. The CDR3 has 12 residues. CDR3 in DNA: TGTGCCAGCAGTGCGACAGGGAAGACCCAGTACTTC. This gives the protein CASSATGKTQYF.

The genes are TRBV18 and TRBJ2-2, with 7 bases matching TRBD1. V lost 3 bases, J lost 0 bases, and 7 bases stayed unmatched. Per the germline V gene, CDR1 is KGHSH and CDR2 is LQKENI. The CDR3 extends over 17 amino acids. The CDR3 reads CASSPSGTEANTGELFF. The CDR3 region has the DNA TGTGCCAGCTCACCCTCCGGGACAGAAGCGAACACCGGGGAGCTGTTTTTT.

In this sample, this clone turned up a few times. The chain carries TRBV7-2 and TRBJ2-7, with 11 positions matching TRBD2. This CDR3 contains 16 residues. The V segment lost 4 bases and the J segment 6 bases; nucleotides outside the gene matches: 11. Germline V gives CDR1 SGHTA, CDR2 FQGNSA. This CDR3 reads CASSYALAGGRLEQYF. The CDR3 DNA is TGTGCCAGCAGCTATGCCCTAGCGGGGGGCCGTCTCGAGCAGTACTTC.

The genes are TRBV2 and TRBJ2-7, with 9 bases matching TRBD1. V lost 11 bases, J lost 5 bases, and 13 bases stayed unmatched. Germline CDR1 SNHLY, CDR2 FYNNEI. This CDR3 region has 14 residues. CDR3 DNA: TGTGCCCGAGGCGGGACAGGGTTTGAGAACGAGCAGTACTTC. Protein product: CARGGTGFENEQYF.

In its sample, this clone was seen a few times. The chain is built from TRBV2 and TRBJ2-3; D gene ambiguous. V shed 5 bases and J shed 5 bases, with 14 bases lying between them. CDR3 length equals 14 residues. CDR1 is SNHLY and CDR2 is FYNNEI in the germline V gene. CDR3: CASSKSSWQDTQYF. CDR3 sequence (DNA): TGTGCCAGCAGTAAGTCATCCTGGCAAGATACGCAGTATTTT.

The chain is built from TRBV7-9 and TRBJ2-5; D is possibly TRBD2 (5 bases). The germline V gene encodes CDR1 SEHNR and CDR2 FQNEAQ (reference sequence). The CDR3 totals 13 residues. V was pared by 3 bases and J by 5 bases, with 10 bases between. For the CDR3, the DNA is TGTGCCAGCAGCTTCTCTGGGGAGGAGACCCAGTACTTC. It translates to CASSFSGEETQYF.

CDR3 amino acids: CASGLVRGRGWDEQFF. CDR3 nucleotides: TGTGCTAGTGGTTTGGTACGCGGGCGGGGGTGGGATGAGCAGTTCTTC. This rearrangement joins TRBV12-5 to TRBJ2-1, with 7 positions matching TRBD2. The J segment lost 8 bases and the V segment lost 0 bases, leaving 10 bases of the junction unmatched. CDR3 size: 16 residues. Germline V CDR1 and CDR2: LGHNT, FRNRAP. The full variable domain, its missing parts supplied by reference TRBV12-5 and TRBJ2-1, is DARVTQTPRHKVTEMGQEVTMRCQPILGHNTVFWYRQTMMQGLELLAYFRNRAPLDDSGMPKDRFSAEMPDATLATLKIQPSEPRDSAVYFCASGLVRGRGWDEQFFGPGTRLTVL.

V is TRBV30 and J is TRBJ1-2, with D maybe TRBD1 (5 bases). From germline, CDR1 is GTSNPN and CDR2 SVGIG (reference sequence). Trimming removed 7 bases from V and 4 bases from J, with 16 bases in between. The CDR3 runs 13 residues. The CDR3 protein is CALLRGGGYGYTF. The CDR3 DNA sequence: TGTGCCTTACTCAGAGGCGGGGGCTATGGCTACACCTTC.

The genes are TRBV4-2 and TRBJ1-5; 9 bases align to TRBD1. Germline V gene data show CDR1 as LGHNA and CDR2 as YNFKEQ. After removal of 1 base from V and 0 bases from J, the junction contained 7 bases not matched to a gene. This CDR3 is built from 18 residues. The DNA of the CDR3 is TGTGCCAGCAGCCAAGTACAGGGGGCGAGTTTTAGCAATCAGCCCCAGCATTTT. Translation: CASSQVQGASFSNQPQHF.

In this sample, this clone turned up once. The genes are TRBV4-1 and TRBJ2-5, with 11 bases that match TRBD2. The CDR3 extends over 15 amino acids. V dropped 3 bases and J dropped 5; count of bases not matched to a gene: 5. Germline lookup yields CDR1 MGHRA and CDR2 YSYEKL. The CDR3 region is CASSHLTSGEETQYF. The CDR3, as DNA: TGCGCCAGCAGCCACTTGACTAGCGGGGAGGAGACCCAGTACTTC.

The chain combines TRBV2 with TRBJ1-2, with no clear D. This CDR3 is built from 13 residues. In germline, CDR1 is SNHLY, CDR2 FYNNEI. V gave up 3 bases and J gave up 3 bases, with 8 bases separating them. The CDR3 nucleotides are TGTGCCAGCAGTGATTCGGGGTACTATGGCTACACCTTC. Translated, it gives CASSDSGYYGYTF. Looking up the rest from reference TRBV2 and TRBJ1-2 gives the full variable domain: EPEVTQTPSHQVTQMGQEVILRCVPISNHLYFYWYRQILGQKVEFLVSFYNNEISEKSEIFDDQFSVERPDGSNFTLKIRSTKLEDSAMYFCASSDSGYYGYTFGSGTRLTVV.

V gene TRBV5-1 combines with J gene TRBJ2-6; tentatively, D is TRBD2 (5 bases). The ends were cut back, 5 bases at V and 1 base at J, with 13 bases in the middle. The CDR3 consists of 16 residues. Germline V lookup: CDR1 SGHRS, CDR2 YFSETQ. The CDR3 spells CASRQNGISGANVLTF. CDR3 coding DNA: TGCGCCAGCAGACAAAACGGGATATCTGGGGCCAACGTCCTGACTTTC.

The chain is built from TRBV7-6 and TRBJ1-4; 9 bases fit TRBD1. V lost 5 bases, J lost 9 bases, and 10 bases stayed unmatched. The CDR3 has 15 residues. CDR1 is SGHVS and CDR2 is FNYEAQ in the germline V gene. CDR3 amino acids: CASSPGGTGNQKLFF. CDR3 DNA: TGTGCCAGCAGCCCAGGCGGGACAGGGAACCAAAAACTGTTTTTT. The whole variable domain, remainder taken from reference TRBV7-6 and TRBJ1-4, is GAGVSQSPRYKVTKRGQDVALRCDPISGHVSLYWYRQALGQGPEFLTYFNYEAQQDKSGLPNDRFSAERPEGSISTLTIQRTEQRDSAMYRCASSPGGTGNQKLFFGSGTQLSVL.

The gene calls are TRBV4-3 and TRBJ1-2; 7 bases line up with TRBD1. Germline assignment: CDR1 LGHNA and CDR2 YSLEER. J was trimmed by 6 bases and V by 0 bases; bases with no gene match: 4. The CDR3 has 14 amino acids. CDR3 in amino acids: CASSQDRGTDGYTF. The CDR3 DNA reads TGCGCCAGCAGCCAAGATCGTGGGACAGATGGCTACACCTTC.

The chain couples TRBV28 to TRBJ1-5, with D uncertain. Trimming removed 3 bases at V and 4 bases at J, with 16 bases between. CDR1 is MDHEN and CDR2 is SYDVKM in the germline V gene. The CDR3 covers 16 residues. The CDR3, as DNA: TGTGCCAGCAGTTTGAGTTCTACAGCTAAAAATCAGCCCCAGCATTTT. Protein: CASSLSSTAKNQPQHF.

The genes are TRBV4-3 and TRBJ2-3; 8 bases map to TRBD1. This CDR3 has 14 residues. V dropped 4 bases and J dropped 8; count of bases not matched to a gene: 8. Germline lookup yields CDR1 LGHNA and CDR2 YSLEER. The CDR3 loop is CASSPQTGVGTQYF. As DNA, the CDR3 is TGCGCCAGCAGCCCCCAGACAGGGGTTGGTACGCAGTATTTT.

This chain joins TRBV5-1 and TRBJ2-2, with 8 bases that match TRBD2. Germline V gene sequence: CDR1 SGHRS, CDR2 YFSETQ. The CDR3 runs to 16 residues. Germline trimming cut 0 bases from V and 6 bases from J; bases unmatched to any gene: 7. The CDR3 coding sequence is TGCGCCAGCAGCTTGGCGACTAGCGTGGCGGCCGGGGAGCTGTTTTTT. This translates into CASSLATSVAAGELFF.

The chain combines TRBV6-6 with TRBJ2-7; TRBD2 matches 7 bases. The CDR3 is 14 residues long. The V segment lost 5 bases and the J segment 1 base; nucleotides outside the gene matches: 5. From germline, CDR1 is MNHNY and CDR2 SVGAGI (reference sequence). CDR3 residues: CASSGGDRSYEQYF. The DNA for the CDR3 is TGTGCCAGCAGTGGGGGGGACCGTTCCTACGAGCAGTACTTC.

CDR3 in DNA: TGTGCCAGCAGCTTCCAAGGAGGGGCAAGCTCCTACGAGCAGTACTTC. Protein: CASSFQGGASSYEQYF. The chain joins TRBV7-9 to TRBJ2-7; the D gene is possibly TRBD2 (6 bases). V was pared by 3 bases and J by 0 bases, with 15 bases between. The V gene's germline CDR1 is SEHNR and CDR2 FQNEAQ (reference sequence). The CDR3 runs to 16 residues. Filled out from reference TRBV7-9 and TRBJ2-7, the complete variable domain reads DTGVSQNPRHKITKRGQNVTFRCDPISEHNRLYWYRQTLGQGPEFLTYFQNEAQLEKSRLLSDRFSAERPKGSFSTLEIQRTEQGDSAMYLCASSFQGGASSYEQYFGPGTRLTVT.